A selection of T cell receptor beta chains follows, all from one sample in a study of T cell responses to AZD1222 COVID-19 vaccine. Repertoires were generated with immunoSEQ multiplex PCR, while TCRdb's copy carries only in-frame clones and drops some. The sample carries 150,000 to 200,000 clones, 90% to 95% recorded once. The sample in question was peripheral blood, obtained 28 days after the second dose of the MenACWY control vaccine. The receptors originated from an adult who received the MenACWY meningococcal vaccine as a control. The CDR3 runs from the conserved cysteine through the conserved F or W. D genes are given only for firm matches. A clone size is listed for some rows: how often the clone was seen (once, few, many), or a class if it is expanded.

clone_size	d_call	v_call	j_call	cdr3_aa	cdr3_nt
once	TRBD2	TRBV7-2	TRBJ2-1	CASSAPGTSISNEQFF	TGTGCCAGCAGCGCCCCCGGGACTAGCATAAGTAATGAGCAGTTCTTC
-	TRBD1	TRBV4-1	TRBJ1-1	CASSQDRGQGIPEAFF	TGCGCCAGCAGCCAAGATAGGGGACAGGGAATCCCTGAAGCTTTCTTT
-	-	TRBV7-7	TRBJ2-1	CASSPGTGLYNEQFF	TGTGCTAGCAGCCCTGGGACGGGGCTATACAATGAGCAGTTCTTC
-	TRBD1	TRBV6-5	TRBJ2-3	CASRDRATTDTQYF	TGTGCCAGCCGGGACAGGGCCACCACAGATACGCAGTATTTT
-	TRBD1	TRBV11-3	TRBJ1-1	CASSLGQGKTEAFF	TGTGCCAGCAGCTTGGGACAGGGGAAGACTGAAGCTTTCTTT
-	-	TRBV19	TRBJ1-2	CASRSRDGLSTLDGYTF	TGTGCCAGTAGGTCTAGGGACGGATTGTCAACGTTAGATGGCTACACCTTC
-	-	TRBV4-1	TRBJ2-2	CASSQFTLRDTGELFF	TGCGCCAGCAGCCAATTCACCCTGAGGGACACCGGGGAGCTGTTTTTT
-	-	TRBV6-5	TRBJ2-3	CASSPHRTTDTQYF	TGTGCCAGCAGTCCCCACAGGACTACAGATACGCAGTATTTT
-	TRBD1	TRBV5-5	TRBJ1-2	CASSLDRDGYTF	TGTGCCAGCAGCCTAGACAGGGATGGCTACACCTTC
-	TRBD1	TRBV4-1	TRBJ1-4	CASSPQRTGRNEKLFF	TGCGCCAGCAGCCCTCAAAGGACAGGGAGAAATGAAAAACTGTTTTTT
-	-	TRBV3-1/TRBV3-2	TRBJ1-4	CASSQEPWAAPDEKLFF	TGTGCCAGCAGCCAAGAACCCTGGGCGGCGCCAGACGAAAAACTGTTTTTT
-	-	TRBV18	TRBJ2-7	CASSPPGPPYEQYF	TGTGCCAGCTCACCCCCGGGGCCTCCCTACGAGCAGTACTTC
-	-	TRBV25-1	TRBJ1-1	CASGGGNTEAFF	TGTGCCAGCGGGGGGGGGAACACTGAAGCTTTCTTT
-	-	TRBV18	TRBJ1-4	CASSPGAANNEKLFF	TGTGCCAGCTCACCAGGGGCAGCGAATAATGAAAAACTGTTTTTT
-	-	TRBV19	TRBJ2-5	CASSTRQGLQETQYF	TGTGCCAGTAGTACCCGACAGGGACTACAAGAGACCCAGTACTTC
-	-	TRBV19	TRBJ2-5	CASSMGAGLEETQYF	TGTGCCAGTAGTATGGGGGCAGGGTTGGAGGAGACCCAGTACTTC
-	TRBD2	TRBV19	TRBJ2-1	CASKERAGLAANEQFF	TGTGCCAGTAAGGAAAGGGCGGGACTAGCGGCCAATGAGCAGTTCTTC
-	TRBD1	TRBV6-1	TRBJ1-5	CASSEAHRGRQPQHF	TGTGCCAGCAGTGAAGCGCACAGGGGGCGTCAGCCCCAGCATTTT
-	TRBD1	TRBV6-5	TRBJ1-1	CASSYPGQVEAFF	TGTGCCAGCAGTTATCCGGGACAGGTTGAAGCTTTCTTT
-	TRBD1	TRBV27	TRBJ1-5	CASSPGQGHNQPQHF	TGTGCCAGCAGTCCTGGACAGGGACACAATCAGCCCCAGCATTTT
-	-	TRBV18	TRBJ1-5	CASSAAQGYQPQHF	TGTGCCAGCTCCGCCGCACAGGGCTATCAGCCCCAGCATTTT
-	-	TRBV3-1/TRBV3-2	TRBJ1-1	CASSRTMNTEAFF	TGTGCCAGCAGCCGGACGATGAACACTGAAGCTTTCTTT
-	-	TRBV10-3	TRBJ1-1	CAISTGKDTEAFF	TGTGCCATCAGTACAGGGAAGGATACTGAAGCTTTCTTT
-	-	TRBV6-5	TRBJ1-4	CASRGRDGPNEKLFF	TGTGCCAGCAGGGGGAGGGACGGACCTAATGAAAAACTGTTTTTT
-	-	TRBV6-5	TRBJ2-5	CASSYSFPLEETQYF	TGTGCCAGCAGTTACTCGTTTCCCCTGGAAGAGACCCAGTACTTC
few	-	TRBV30	TRBJ2-2	CAWSRPGFGELFF	TGTGCCTGGAGTCGACCAGGGTTCGGGGAGCTGTTTTTT
-	-	TRBV3-1/TRBV3-2	TRBJ2-7	CASSQVYEQYF	TGTGCCAGCAGCCAAGTATACGAGCAGTACTTC
-	-	TRBV5-6	TRBJ1-6	CASSPGRVNSGALHF	TGTGCCAGCAGCCCGGGACGGGTTAATTCTGGAGCCCTCCACTTT
-	-	TRBV5-5	TRBJ1-2	CASAPVTGPFGYTF	TGTGCCAGCGCACCCGTGACGGGCCCATTCGGCTACACCTTC
-	TRBD1	TRBV29-1	TRBJ1-2	CSLRQGNYGYTF	TGCAGCTTACGACAGGGTAACTATGGCTACACCTTC
-	TRBD1	TRBV5-1	TRBJ1-1	CASSEQGVEAFF	TGCGCCAGCAGCGAACAGGGGGTTGAAGCTTTCTTT
-	-	TRBV19	TRBJ1-6	CASSMERLGNSPLHF	TGTGCCAGTAGTATGGAGCGTTTAGGCAATTCACCCCTCCACTTT
-	-	TRBV7-8	TRBJ2-2	CASSPRTLVRTGELFF	TGTGCCAGCAGCCCCCGGACATTAGTGAGGACCGGGGAGCTGTTTTTT
-	-	TRBV5-6	TRBJ2-2	CASSSYGGPNTGELFF	TGTGCCAGCAGCTCATATGGGGGGCCGAACACCGGGGAGCTGTTTTTT
once	TRBD1	TRBV27	TRBJ1-5	CASSLIGQGGDYSNQPQHF	TGTGCCAGCAGTCTAATCGGACAGGGGGGGGATTATAGCAATCAGCCCCAGCATTTT
-	-	TRBV15	TRBJ1-3	CATSRGGGGNTIYF	TGTGCCACCAGCAGAGGGGGAGGTGGAAACACCATATATTTT
once	-	TRBV6-5	TRBJ2-3	CASSYSTVSTDTQYF	TGTGCCAGCAGTTACTCGACAGTTAGCACAGATACGCAGTATTTT
-	-	TRBV10-3	TRBJ1-2	CAISGDSYGYTF	TGTGCCATCAGTGGGGACTCCTATGGCTACACCTTC
-	-	TRBV6-5	TRBJ2-3	CASSSEGAPDTQYF	TGTGCCAGCTCTAGTGAAGGGGCGCCGGATACGCAGTATTTT
-	-	TRBV19	TRBJ1-1	CASSMGGLGTEAFF	TGTGCCAGTAGTATGGGGGGCTTAGGTACTGAAGCTTTCTTT
-	TRBD1	TRBV7-2	TRBJ1-1	CASSLTGTGRTEAFF	TGTGCCAGCAGCTTAACCGGGACAGGGAGGACTGAAGCTTTCTTT
-	TRBD2	TRBV9	TRBJ2-1	CASSDSGGAHNEQFF	TGTGCCAGCAGCGATAGCGGGGGGGCACACAATGAGCAGTTCTTC
-	TRBD1	TRBV2	TRBJ1-1	CASSRDRGFVNTEAFF	TGTGCCAGCAGTAGGGACAGGGGATTTGTGAACACTGAAGCTTTCTTT
-	-	TRBV5-5	TRBJ1-5	CASSLGWHNQPQHF	TGTGCCAGCAGCTTGGGGTGGCACAATCAGCCCCAGCATTTT